This section outlines one TCR beta chain sequence together with its context. The sample belongs to a study of CD8 T cells in Susac syndrome. Reverse transcription of about 0.5 to 1 ug RNA was carried out with random hexamers. Amplification of TCR beta CDR3 was carried out by immunoSEQ multiplex PCR, which covered 54 Vbeta and 13 Jbeta segments. TCRdb fed the immunoSEQ multiplex PCR reads into MiXCR, producing one record per CDR3 protein. The profile covers 90,000 to 150,000 distinct CDR3 sequences, with 85% to 95% appearing a single time and approximately 0.13% taken by the ten largest. Sequencing of TCR beta drew on CD8+ and CD4+ T cells from blood. The individuals used as controls were healthy donors who had been matched for both age and sex. The CD8+ and CD4+ T cells were negatively isolated, with the TEMRA cells enriched by FACS. The sequencing sample was made of CD8+ T cells from PBMCs. This receptor was taken from a human donor in good health.

This CDR3 is CASSSIETQYF. CDR3 DNA: TGCGCCAGCAGCTCAATAGAGACCCAGTACTTC. The chain recombines TRBV5-1 with TRBJ2-5; D call uncertain. The V end was cut by 3 bases, the J end by 4 bases, with 4 bases between. The CDR3 has 11 residues. Germline V lookup: CDR1 SGHRS, CDR2 YFSETQ.